This paragraph reports one T cell receptor (beta chain). The antigen is unknown. These data belong to a study of monozygotic twins with inflammatory bowel disease. Findings of the study overall: There were differing immunosuppressive treatments, which may have added variability to patient repertoires. Perhaps reflecting limited power, concordant and discordant twins did not differ in repertoire similarity.

The TCR libraries each used total RNA (approximately 4,000 ng per library). TCRdb re-called the 5' RACE reads and shows each CDR3 protein once, DNA omitted. The sample table sets out around 370,000 distinct CDR3 sequences. CDR1 is MNHEY, CDR2 SVGEGT, per germline. The CDR3 length is 14 residues. Input material: blood. The TCR sequence derives from a human donor with ulcerative colitis or Crohn's disease, or a healthy co-twin of an affected twin (not recorded which). This sequence joins TRBV6-2 or TRBV6-3 and TRBJ1-1; TCRdb picks TRBD1, but there is no DNA to check that call. The CDR3 is CASSPGPMNTEAFF.